The entry below gives a single T cell receptor beta chain sequence along with its context. Its antigen target is currently unknown. There are no base qualities to consult, and no much larger clone falls within one base. DNA was extracted from blood mononuclear cells, and the same DNA was used for both TCR and STAT3 sequencing. The CDR3 has 15 amino acids, counting the end cysteine and phenylalanine. Only the CDR3 DNA stays, 45 bases, in frame from base 1. The germline V gene gives CDR1 as SGHRS and CDR2 as YFSETQ. V is shortened by 0 bases, J by 6 bases, and the region joining them spans 13 bases. This sample was taken from a study of STAT3 mutations in large granular lymphocyte leukemia (dated by TCRdb to about 2019). Looking at the study overall: Canonical activating STAT3 mutations were detected in roughly half of the longitudinally sequenced T-LGLL patients. More than half of T-LGLL patients received one or more immunosuppressive therapy regimens, with hematologic response in around 43% of those treated. Serial deep sequencing of TCRbeta CDR3 and STAT3 was performed in patients with T-cell large granular lymphocyte leukemia to reconstruct clonal hierarchy and dynamics. Some 17 representative T-LGLL cases were selected from an initial cohort of about 200 LGL patients for longitudinal TCRbeta and STAT3 sequencing. A couple of patients with natural killer LGL leukemia were also sequenced longitudinally as controls within the study. Patients were sequenced at approximately 4.4 time points on average, with the number of samplings per patient ranging from 2 to 8. Overall results and qualifications from the work: Every T-LGLL patient showed at least one immunodominant TCRbeta clonotype, and about half showed multiple immunodominant subclonotypes. TCR clonotype switching after therapy was seen in about 30% of the 18 patients, with all newly emerging clones being STAT3 wild type. Because no samples were available when a clone first appeared, clonal expansion had to be inferred from samplings taken at other points. The linking of therapy response to changes in TCR clonal burden was complicated by variable intervals between samplings and differing treatment regimens. Persisting codominant clonotypes in some patients meant a small but highly pathogenic clone may have been missed. In several patients, dominant TCR clone burden exceeded STAT3 mutant burden, suggesting STAT3 mutation arose secondarily within a pre-expanded clone.

An Illumina MiSeq was used to sequence the TCRbeta libraries, yielding an average of approximately 41,000 productive templates per sample. The immunoSEQ assay, which uses multiplex PCR amplification, was used to generate TCRbeta CDR3 libraries. On the study's bioinformatics: Repertoire diversity was calculated as previously defined, and values close to 0 indicated extremely monoclonal samples. Here the immuneACCESS table is served through TCRdb, limited to in-frame sequences with V and J called. Missing clones are a known gap in these copies; in checked studies unresolved V genes cover under half, and the rest lacks a known reason. The DNA was the basis for D and trimming; V, J and clone size are from that table. The sample includes about 42,000 clones, with roughly three quarters observed a single time. The ten largest make up approximately 0.41% of the sample.

This receptor was taken from a human donor with T large granular lymphocyte leukemia. Some clones in this sample may be carry-over from other donors' samples. Material: PBMCs. The chain links TRBV5-1 with TRBJ1-5; D gene: possibly TRBD1, on 6 matching bases. The CDR3 amino acid sequence is: CASSLDRSRGQPQHF. The sequenced DNA is TGCGCCAGCAGCTTGGATCGGAGCAGGGGTCAGCCCCAGCATTTT.